A single sample is the source of the 8 T cell receptor beta chains below, sequenced in a study of blood T cell repertoires in COVID-19. Method: immunoSEQ multiplex PCR; TCRdb's copy keeps in-frame clones and lacks some. Of more than 95,000 clones in the sample, around 89% were seen once. The material sequenced was peripheral blood. The receptors stem from a human donor in a cohort sampled during active COVID-19.

The chain recombines TRBV6-5 with TRBJ2-1, with a weak D call TRBD2 (6 bases). Germline V gene lookup returns CDR1 MNHEY and CDR2 SVGAGI. Trimming took off 6 bases at V and 3 bases at J, with 6 bases between the two ends. This CDR3 is built from 12 residues. The CDR3 DNA reads as TGTGCCAGCAGGCGGGACTACAATGAGCAGTTCTTC. It codes for CASRRDYNEQFF.

The chain recombines TRBV5-5 with TRBJ2-3, with D possibly being TRBD1 (5 bases). V lost 0 bases and J 3 bases, leaving 11 bases between the germline ends. The CDR3 consists of 15 residues. CDR1 is SGHKS and CDR2 is YYEKEE in the germline V gene (reference sequence). The CDR3 loop is CASSLGGRDTDTQYF. DNA of the CDR3: TGTGCCAGCAGCTTGGGAGGCAGGGATACAGATACGCAGTATTTT.

This chain links TRBV5-8 with TRBJ2-7, with 8 nucleotides matching TRBD2. Trimming took 0 bases from V and 6 from J; bases not matched to a gene: 2. The CDR3 totals 13 residues. Per the germline V gene, CDR1 is SGHTS and CDR2 is YDEGEE. CDR3 bases: TGTGCCAGCAGCTTGGCGGGAGGGCTCGAGCAGTACTTC. Translating it yields CASSLAGGLEQYF. The full variable domain, completed using reference TRBV5-8 and TRBJ2-7, is EAGVTQSPTHLIKTRGQQATLRCSPISGHTSVYWYQQALGLGLQFLLWYDEGEERNRGNFPPRFSGRQFPNYSSELNVNALELEDSALYLCASSLAGGLEQYFGPGTRLTVT.

This chain links TRBV5-1 with TRBJ2-7; TRBD1 matches at 11 bases. CDR1 is SGHRS, CDR2 YFSETQ, per germline. This CDR3 has 14 amino acids. Germline trimming cut 4 bases from V and 4 bases from J; bases unmatched to any gene: 4. DNA of the CDR3: TGCGCCAGCAGCACCGGACAGGGGGCGTACGAGCAGTACTTC. This sequence encodes CASSTGQGAYEQYF.

J is TRBJ1-1 and V is TRBV6-6; 7 bases agree with TRBD1. With 6 bases clipped from V and 2 bases from J, the junction kept 12 bases outside the gene matches. This CDR3 contains 16 residues. Germline V gene sequence: CDR1 MNHNY, CDR2 SVGAGI (reference sequence). The CDR3 bases are TGTGCCAGCAGCCACGACAGGGTGGGGACCAACACTGAAGCTTTCTTT. The encoded protein is CASSHDRVGTNTEAFF.

The rearrangement links TRBV6-5 to TRBJ2-7; D might be TRBD1 (7 bases). V gave up 6 bases and J gave up 6 bases, with 21 bases separating them. This CDR3 has 15 amino acids. In germline, CDR1 is MNHEY, CDR2 SVGAGI. Written as DNA, the CDR3 is TGTGCCAGCAGCCAAACCGGACGGCGGGACAGCGAGCAGTACTTC. The encoded protein is CASSQTGRRDSEQYF.

The chain joins TRBV2 to TRBJ2-3, with 8 bases lining up with TRBD2. With V trimmed by 5 bases and J by 8 bases, 9 bases remained unmatched. Germline V lookup: CDR1 SNHLY, CDR2 FYNNEI. The CDR3 covers 14 residues. The CDR3 DNA is TGTGCCAGCAGTCTCACGGACGCGGGAGGTACGCAGTATTTT. Residues: CASSLTDAGGTQYF.

This sequence joins TRBV7-6 and TRBJ1-2; D remains ambiguous. The germline V gene encodes CDR1 SGHVS and CDR2 FNYEAQ. CDR3 length equals 12 residues. Trimming left V 0 bases short and J 7 bases short, with 6 bases between. The CDR3 sequence is CASSLAGIGYTF. CDR3 in DNA: TGTGCCAGCAGCTTAGCGGGCATTGGCTACACCTTC.